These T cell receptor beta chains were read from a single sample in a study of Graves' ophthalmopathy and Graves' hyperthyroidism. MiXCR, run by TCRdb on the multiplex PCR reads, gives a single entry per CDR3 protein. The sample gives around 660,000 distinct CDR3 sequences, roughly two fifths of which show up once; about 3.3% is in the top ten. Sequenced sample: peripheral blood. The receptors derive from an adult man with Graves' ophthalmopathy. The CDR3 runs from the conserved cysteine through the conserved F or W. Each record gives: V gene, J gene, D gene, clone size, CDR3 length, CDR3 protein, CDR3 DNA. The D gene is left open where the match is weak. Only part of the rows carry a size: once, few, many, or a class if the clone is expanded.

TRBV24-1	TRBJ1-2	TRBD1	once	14	CATSESTGVNGYTF	TGTGCCACCAGTGAGTCAACAGGGGTCAATGGCTACACCTTC
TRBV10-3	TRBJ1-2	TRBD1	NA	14	CASSEVTGGSGYTF	TGTGCCAGCAGTGAAGTTACAGGGGGCAGTGGCTACACCTTC
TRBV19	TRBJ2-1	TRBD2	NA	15	CASSGTSGPFQWQFF	TGTGCCAGTAGCGGGACTAGCGGGCCGTTTCAGTGGCAGTTCTTC
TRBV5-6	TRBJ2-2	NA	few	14	CASSMRRGTGELFF	TGTGCCAGCAGCATGCGAAGGGGTACCGGGGAGCTGTTTTTT
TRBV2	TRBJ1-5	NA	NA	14	CATMGQGEGQPQHF	TGTGCCACCATGGGGCAGGGAGAAGGACAGCCCCAGCATTTT
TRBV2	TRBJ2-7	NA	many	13	CASSEVPFYEQYF	TGTGCCAGCAGTGAAGTGCCGTTCTACGAGCAGTACTTC
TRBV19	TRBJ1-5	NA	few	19	CASSISRRRSLYSNQPQHF	TGTGCCAGTAGTATAAGTCGGAGGAGGAGCCTCTACAGCAATCAGCCCCAGCATTTT
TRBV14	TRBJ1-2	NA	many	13	CASSQGRVYGYTF	TGTGCCAGCAGCCAGGGAAGGGTCTATGGCTACACCTTC
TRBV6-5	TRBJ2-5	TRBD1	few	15	CASRPQGGDWETQYF	TGTGCCAGCAGACCACAGGGGGGAGATTGGGAGACCCAGTACTTC
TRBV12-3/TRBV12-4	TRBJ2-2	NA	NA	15	CASSFKELFSGELFF	TGTGCCAGCAGTTTTAAGGAACTATTCTCCGGGGAGCTGTTTTTT
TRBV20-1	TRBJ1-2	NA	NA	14	CSARNTGDSYGYTF	TGCAGTGCTAGAAATACAGGAGACAGCTATGGCTACACCTTC
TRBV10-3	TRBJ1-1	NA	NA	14	CAISESGADTEAFF	TGTGCCATCAGTGAGTCTGGGGCGGACACTGAAGCTTTCTTT
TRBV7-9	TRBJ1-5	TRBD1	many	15	CASSLGTDRGQPQHF	TGTGCCAGCAGCCTCGGGACAGACCGAGGTCAGCCCCAGCATTTT
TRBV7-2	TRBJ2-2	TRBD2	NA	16	CASSFRRGGGTGELFF	TGTGCCAGCAGTTTCCGCCGGGGCGGGGGCACCGGGGAGCTGTTTTTT
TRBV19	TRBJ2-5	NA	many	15	CASIKRREVQETQYF	TGTGCCAGTATAAAGCGGAGGGAGGTCCAAGAGACCCAGTACTTC
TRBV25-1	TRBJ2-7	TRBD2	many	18	CASSETSGRTPSSYEQYF	TGTGCCAGCAGTGAAACTAGCGGGAGGACCCCTTCTAGCTACGAGCAGTACTTC